This TCR beta chain came from a study of control samples from healthy donors and cancer patients. Germline V lookup: CDR1 LGHNT, CDR2 FRNRAP. The CDR3 covers 14 residues. Trimming shortened V by 0 bases and J by 7 bases, and 9 bases separated the two germline ends. Profiled with immunoSEQ multiplex PCR; TCRdb holds only in-frame clones, not every one. Of some 150,000 clones listed, just over 90% are singletons. This receptor was taken from a woman aged 55-75 years in good health. The sample comprised blood. The gene calls are TRBV12-5 and TRBJ1-4; D uncertain. Written as DNA, the CDR3 is TGTGCTAGTGGTTTGGTACAGTCGAGTGAAAAACTGTTTTTT. Its protein product is CASGLVQSSEKLFF.